The 30 T cell receptor beta chains below come from one sample, sequenced in a study of beta chain features in type 1 diabetes. Expressed TCRB transcripts were sequenced because the isolated RNA had all been reverse transcribed beforehand. Profiled with immunoSEQ multiplex PCR; TCRdb holds only in-frame clones, not every one. The table shows some 240,000 clones, with around 16% occurring only once. Their cognate antigens are unknown. Findings and limits, study-wide: When Type 1 diabetes patients were examined, their TCRB CDR3s proved moderately but significantly shorter in all four CD4+ subsets.

The sequencing input was naive CD4+ T cells from blood. These receptors were collected from a man in his thirties or forties with type 1 diabetes.

There are a few counts of this clone. The rearrangement links TRBV7-2 to TRBJ1-1; D is uncertain. Trimming stripped 2 bases from V and 6 bases from J, with 7 bases between. Germline V CDR1 and CDR2: SGHTA, FQGNSA. The length of the CDR3 is 12 residues. The CDR3 nucleotides are TGTGCCAGCAGCTTACAGACGGCTGAAGCTTTCTTT. It is translated as CASSLQTAEAFF. The variable domain in full, with the rest retrieved from reference TRBV7-2 and TRBJ1-1, is GAGVSQSPSNKVTEKGKDVELRCDPISGHTALYWYRQSLGQGLEFLIYFQGNSAPDKSGLPSDRFSAERTGGSVSTLTIQRTQQEDSAVYLCASSLQTAEAFFGQGTRLTVV.

As concerns this clone: The sample has other DNA sequences that encode this CDR3 too. The gene calls are TRBV9 and TRBJ2-7, with 11 bases lining up with TRBD2. V was clipped by 2 bases and J by 3 bases; unmatched bases: 1. This CDR3 spans 14 amino acids. Germline V gives CDR1 SGDLS, CDR2 YYNGEE. CDR3 DNA: TGTGCCAGCAGCGTCACTAGCGGGAGCTACGAGCAGTACTTC. As protein: CASSVTSGSYEQYF. The variable domain in full, completed from reference TRBV9 and TRBJ2-7, reads DSGVTQTPKHLITATGQRVTLRCSPRSGDLSVYWYQQSLDQGLQFLIQYYNGEERAKGNILERFSAQQFPDLHSELNLSSLELGDSALYFCASSVTSGSYEQYFGPGTRLTVT.

This clone was seen a handful of times. The CDR3 nucleotides read TGTGCCAGCAGCTCACAAGCGAACATTCAGTACTTC. It is translated as CASSSQANIQYF. The chain uses TRBV11-3 and TRBJ2-4; no clear D gene. The CDR3 is made up of 12 amino acids. Trimming shortened V by 4 bases and J by 7 bases, and 8 bases separated the two germline ends. Germline V lookup: CDR1 SGHNT, CDR2 YENEEA.

This clone was seen a few times. This chain connects TRBV29-1 to TRBJ2-3, with D perhaps being TRBD1 or TRBD2 (5 bases each). The V end lost 7 bases, the J end lost 4 bases, and 18 bases lay between the germline ends. Germline CDR1 and CDR2: SQVTM and ANQGSEA. The CDR3 sequence is 14 residues long. CDR3 DNA sequence: TGCAGCGACCGGGACCGAACTTCATCAGATACGCAGTATTTT. This codes for CSDRDRTSSDTQYF.

There are a few counts of this clone. The CDR3 loop reads CASSQDRGSRAYEQYF. DNA of the CDR3: TGCGCCAGCAGCCAAGATCGGGGTAGCCGAGCCTACGAGCAGTACTTC. The V call is TRBV4-3, the J call TRBJ2-7, with TRBD2 as a possible D gene (5 bases). The V and J ends lost 0 bases and 2 bases respectively, with 14 bases between them. From germline, CDR1 is LGHNA and CDR2 YSLEER. The CDR3 contains 16 residues.

J is TRBJ2-1 and V is TRBV28; 8 bases align to TRBD1. Trimming at V came to 3 bases and at J to 5 bases, leaving 6 bases not matched to a gene. The V gene's germline CDR1 is MDHEN and CDR2 SYDVKM. The CDR3 sequence is 15 residues long. The CDR3 spells CASSFAGGLDNEQFF. CDR3 DNA sequence: TGTGCCAGCAGTTTCGCAGGGGGCCTGGACAATGAGCAGTTCTTC. The complete variable domain, with remaining parts taken from reference TRBV28 and TRBJ2-1, reads DVKVTQSSRYLVKRTGEKVFLECVQDMDHENMFWYRQDPGLGLRLIYFSYDVKMKEKGDIPEGYSVSREKKERFSLILESASTNQTSMYLCASSFAGGLDNEQFFGPGTRLTVL.

The V call is TRBV9, the J call TRBJ2-4; D gene unclear. With 0 bases removed from V and 5 bases from J, the gap between germline ends came to 6 bases. CDR3 length: 13 residues. Germline values: CDR1 SGDLS, CDR2 YYNGEE. CDR3 DNA: TGTGCCAGCAGCGTAGGTCAGCAAAACATTCAGTACTTC. Translated: CASSVGQQNIQYF.

This chain uses TRBV10-3 with TRBJ2-1; 10 bases fit TRBD2. This CDR3 is 14 amino acids long. V lost 6 bases, J lost 4 bases, and 3 bases stayed unmatched. In germline, CDR1 is ENHRY, CDR2 SYGVKD. The CDR3 DNA sequence: TGTGCCATCAGCGGGACTAGCGAGTACAATGAGCAGTTCTTC. This gives the protein CAISGTSEYNEQFF.

The chain is built from TRBV29-1 and TRBJ2-2; D uncertain. Trimming took off 4 bases at V and 6 bases at J, with 9 bases between the two ends. There are 12 residues in the CDR3. Germline V gives CDR1 SQVTM, CDR2 ANQGSEA. CDR3 in amino acids: CSVAREAGELFF. As DNA, the CDR3 is TGCAGCGTTGCCCGAGAGGCCGGGGAGCTGTTTTTT.

The CDR3 DNA sequence: TGCAGCGTTGAGCGCGGGGAAATGGGAGAGACCCAGTACTTC. Translating it yields CSVERGEMGETQYF. The chain uses TRBV29-1 and TRBJ2-5; maybe TRBD2 (6 bases). V lost 3 bases and J 4 bases, leaving 15 bases between the germline ends. Germline CDR1 SQVTM, CDR2 ANQGSEA. This CDR3 is 14 amino acids long.

About this clone: This CDR3 is also generated by other DNA sequences in the sample. The rearrangement uses TRBV7-2 and TRBJ2-1, with 9 bases that match TRBD2. J gave up 5 bases and V 5 bases, and 4 bases lay outside the gene matches. This CDR3 region has 14 residues. Germline V gene lookup returns CDR1 SGHTA and CDR2 FQGNSA. The CDR3 region has the DNA TGTGCCAGCAGCCTGGGACTAGCTAACAATGAGCAGTTCTTC. Translating it yields CASSLGLANNEQFF.

The chain carries TRBV6-6 and TRBJ2-5, with TRBD2 identical over 11 bases. Germline V gene sequence: CDR1 MNHNY, CDR2 SVGAGI (reference sequence). The CDR3 extends over 16 amino acids. After removal of 4 bases from V and 5 bases from J, the junction contained 9 bases not matched to a gene. The CDR3 DNA sequence: TGTGCCAGCAGTTTCCTAGCGGGAGGCTTTGGGGAGACCCAGTACTTC. It translates to CASSFLAGGFGETQYF.

V and J are TRBV5-1 and TRBJ2-3; D ambiguous. This CDR3 region has 14 residues. Germline CDR1 SGHRS, CDR2 YFSETQ. V lost 0 bases, J lost 0 bases, and 5 bases lay in between. This CDR3 reads CASSLAPSTDTQYF. CDR3 DNA sequence: TGCGCCAGCAGCTTGGCGCCGAGCACAGATACGCAGTATTTT.

In its sample, this clone was seen a few times. J is TRBJ2-3 and V is TRBV28; a possible D gene is TRBD2 (6 bases). Germline CDR1 reads MDHEN; CDR2 reads SYDVKM. CDR3 length: 14 amino acids. V lost 6 bases and J lost 5, with 15 bases in between. The CDR3 DNA reads as TGTGCCAGCAGCTCCGGGGGAATTGGAGATACGCAGTATTTT. The encoded protein is CASSSGGIGDTQYF.

The chain combines TRBV29-1 with TRBJ2-3; a weak D match, TRBD1 (6 bases). The CDR3 loop spans 16 amino acids. The germline CDR1 and CDR2 sequences are SQVTM and ANQGSEA. Trimming left V 6 bases short and J 2 bases short, with 21 bases between. The CDR3 is CSVDGLPRGSTDTQYF. CDR3 nucleotide sequence: TGCAGCGTAGACGGCCTACCAAGGGGGTCCACAGATACGCAGTATTTT.

The rearrangement joins TRBV28 to TRBJ2-3; TRBD2 is a possible D gene (5 bases). The CDR3 contains 11 residues. Germline assignment: CDR1 MDHEN and CDR2 SYDVKM. The V gene lost 5 bases and the J gene lost 9 bases, with 9 bases spanning the gap. This CDR3 is CASSARGTQYF. The CDR3 coding sequence is TGTGCCAGCAGTGCCAGAGGGACGCAGTATTTT.

This clone was picked up a small number of times. V and J are TRBV9 and TRBJ1-4, with D uncertain. CDR3 size: 15 residues. V was cut by 4 bases and J by 0 bases, with 10 bases left in between. Per the germline V gene, CDR1 is SGDLS and CDR2 is YYNGEE. The CDR3: CASSLQGATNEKLFF. The CDR3 DNA is TGTGCCAGCAGCCTACAAGGAGCAACTAATGAAAAACTGTTTTTT.

As concerns this clone: Other DNA sequences within the sample encode an identical CDR3. The rearrangement links TRBV7-2 to TRBJ2-5; D unresolved. The ends were cut back, 4 bases at V and 1 base at J, with 7 bases in the middle. Germline V gene data show CDR1 as SGHTA and CDR2 as FQGNSA. The CDR3 covers 13 residues. The CDR3 is CASSSRTQETQYF. The CDR3 DNA sequence: TGTGCCAGCAGCTCCCGAACCCAAGAGACCCAGTACTTC.

This clone showed up just a few times. This chain links TRBV4-2 with TRBJ2-7; 8 bases line up with TRBD2. After removal of 0 bases from V and 2 bases from J, the junction contained 9 bases not matched to a gene. In germline, CDR1 is LGHNA, CDR2 YNFKEQ. This CDR3 region has 17 residues. For the CDR3, the DNA is TGTGCCAGCAGCCAAGAATTCGGTGGGACTAGTGCCTACGAGCAGTACTTC. Residues: CASSQEFGGTSAYEQYF.

This chain connects TRBV2 to TRBJ2-3; D ambiguous. The germline V gene encodes CDR1 SNHLY and CDR2 FYNNEI. V lost 10 bases and J lost 2, with 10 bases in between. The CDR3 is 12 residues long. The CDR3 sequence: CATDRDTDTQYF. DNA of the CDR3: TGTGCCACCGATCGAGACACAGATACGCAGTATTTT.

This clone came up a few times. The chain links TRBV18 to TRBJ2-1; no clear D gene. V was trimmed by 3 bases and J by 5 bases, leaving 11 bases between them. Germline values: CDR1 KGHSH, CDR2 LQKENI. The CDR3 runs 14 residues. The CDR3 reads CASSPQTGHNEQFF. The CDR3 DNA follows: TGTGCCAGCTCACCCCAGACTGGCCACAATGAGCAGTTCTTC.

This clone was seen a few times. Written as DNA, the CDR3 is TGTGCCAGCTCACCCGGGACTAGCGGGAGGAGGCCAGATACGCAGTATTTT. Translating it yields CASSPGTSGRRPDTQYF. V and J are TRBV18 and TRBJ2-3, with 15 bases that match TRBD2. This CDR3 has 17 amino acids. V lost 3 bases and J lost 4; bases outside the gene matches: 5. CDR1 and CDR2 (germline): KGHSH, LQKENI.

J is TRBJ2-2 and V is TRBV4-2; D is possibly TRBD2 (5 bases). From germline, CDR1 is LGHNA and CDR2 YNFKEQ. This CDR3 comprises 16 residues. The V and J ends lost 0 bases and 1 base respectively, with 9 bases between them. The CDR3 nucleotides read TGTGCCAGCAGCCAAGATGTCGGGGTGAACACCGGGGAGCTGTTTTTT. It encodes CASSQDVGVNTGELFF.

The chain carries TRBV6-5 and TRBJ2-4, with D possibly being TRBD1 or TRBD2 (5 bases each). CDR3 length: 15 residues. Germline-derived CDR1 and CDR2 are MNHEY and SVGAGI. Trimming cost V 4 bases and J 8 bases, with 18 bases left between them. The CDR3 bases are TGTGCCAGCAGTTCCATCGGGGCCTCGATCTACATTCAGTACTTC. Translating it yields CASSSIGASIYIQYF.

This chain uses TRBV7-9 with TRBJ2-5, with 7 bases identical to TRBD1. Per the germline V gene, CDR1 is SEHNR and CDR2 is FQNEAQ (reference sequence). The CDR3 is 14 residues long. J was trimmed by 4 bases and V by 5 bases; bases with no gene match: 7. For the CDR3, the DNA is TGTGCCAGCAGCCAGAGGGGGCCTATAGAGACCCAGTACTTC. Translation gives CASSQRGPIETQYF.

This clone appeared a few times. The chain recombines TRBV30 with TRBJ2-5, with 9 bases lining up with TRBD1. V lost 3 bases, J lost 1 base, and 3 bases stayed unmatched. Looked up from germline, CDR1 is GTSNPN and CDR2 is SVGIG (reference sequence). The CDR3 length is 14 residues. CDR3 bases: TGTGCCTGGAGGGAGGACAGGGGCCAAGAGACCCAGTACTTC. Its protein is CAWREDRGQETQYF.

The CDR3 sequence is CASSQTGTRPNNEQFF. The CDR3 region has the DNA TGTGCCAGCAGCCAGACCGGGACTAGACCGAACAATGAGCAGTTCTTC. The chain recombines TRBV4-2 with TRBJ2-1; 8 bases fit TRBD2. Germline assignment: CDR1 LGHNA and CDR2 YNFKEQ. J lost 5 bases, V lost 3 bases, and 9 bases had no gene match. The CDR3 consists of 16 residues.

This sequence joins TRBV11-2 and TRBJ2-1; weak D call: TRBD1 (6 bases). The germline V and J ends were trimmed by 5 bases and 9 bases, with 17 bases remaining between them. The CDR3 contains 14 residues. Germline assignment: CDR1 SGHAT and CDR2 FQNNGV. CDR3 bases: TGTGCCAGCAGCCCAGGAGTGGGGGCAGGTGAGCAGTTCTTC. It translates to CASSPGVGAGEQFF.

This clone was observed a few times. The J gene is TRBJ2-2, the V gene TRBV29-1, with D possibly TRBD1 on 5 matching bases. The V end was cut by 4 bases, the J end by 0 bases, with 9 bases between. Germline CDR1 reads SQVTM; CDR2 reads ANQGSEA. The CDR3 covers 14 residues. CDR3 DNA sequence: TGCAGCGTTGGACAGCGAACGAACACCGGGGAGCTGTTTTTT. Translation: CSVGQRTNTGELFF.

Only a few counts were recorded for this clone. The V gene is TRBV7-2, the J gene TRBJ2-5; possible D gene TRBD2, 5 bases. Trimming removed 2 bases from V and 5 bases from J, with 15 bases in between. The CDR3 length is 15 residues. Germline assignment: CDR1 SGHTA and CDR2 FQGNSA. The CDR3 DNA reads as TGTGCCAGCAGCTTAATCGGGTGGAGGAGGGAGACCCAGTACTTC. Its translation: CASSLIGWRRETQYF.